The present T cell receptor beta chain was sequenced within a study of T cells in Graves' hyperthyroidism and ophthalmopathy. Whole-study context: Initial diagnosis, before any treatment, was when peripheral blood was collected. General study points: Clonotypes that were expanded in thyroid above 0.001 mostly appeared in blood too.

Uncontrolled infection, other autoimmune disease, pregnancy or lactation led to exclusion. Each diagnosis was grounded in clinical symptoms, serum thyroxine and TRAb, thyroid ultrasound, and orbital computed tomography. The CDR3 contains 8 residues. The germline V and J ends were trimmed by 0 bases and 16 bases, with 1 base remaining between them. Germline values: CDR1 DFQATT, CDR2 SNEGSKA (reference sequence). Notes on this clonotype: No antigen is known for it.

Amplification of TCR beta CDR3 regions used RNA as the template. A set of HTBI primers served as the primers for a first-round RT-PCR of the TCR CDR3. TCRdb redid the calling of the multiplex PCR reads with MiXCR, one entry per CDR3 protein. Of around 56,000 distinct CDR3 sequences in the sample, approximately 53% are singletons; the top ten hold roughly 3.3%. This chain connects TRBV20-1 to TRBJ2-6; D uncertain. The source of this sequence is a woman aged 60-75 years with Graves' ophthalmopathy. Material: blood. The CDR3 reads CSARDLTF. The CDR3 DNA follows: TGCAGTGCTAGAGATCTGACTTTC.